One sample yielded the 18 T cell receptor beta chains listed below, sequenced in a study of blood T cell repertoires in COVID-19. TCRdb's table, derived via immunoSEQ multiplex PCR, lists solely in-frame clones and lacks some. The table lists 250,000 to 350,000 clones, approximately 84% of them singletons. What was sequenced was peripheral blood. Every receptor here comes from a human donor with COVID-19, enrolled during active disease. The donor label of this sample is uncertain.

The J gene is TRBJ1-2, the V gene TRBV6-5; maybe TRBD1 (5 bases). V was cut by 11 bases and J by 6 bases, with 19 bases left in between. CDR1 and CDR2 (germline): MNHEY, SVGAGI. The CDR3 has 13 amino acids. CDR3 amino acids: CAYGTPQVDGYTF. The CDR3 DNA reads as TGTGCCTATGGGACTCCCCAGGTGGATGGCTACACCTTC.

The chain combines TRBV27 with TRBJ2-6, with D possibly being TRBD1 (5 bases). The germline V gene has CDR1 MNHEY and CDR2 SMNVEV (reference sequence). V was trimmed by 5 bases and J by 2 bases, leaving 10 bases between them. The CDR3 length is 15 residues. CDR3 loop: CASSPQEPGANVLTF. CDR3 nucleotide sequence: TGTGCCAGCAGTCCACAGGAGCCTGGGGCCAACGTCCTGACTTTC.

This rearrangement joins TRBV5-1 to TRBJ2-1, with D hard to call. The germline CDR1 and CDR2 sequences are SGHRS and YFSETQ. This CDR3 region has 13 residues. V lost 4 bases, J lost 1 base, and 6 bases lay in between. In DNA form, the CDR3 reads TGCGCCAGCAGCCTCCCGTCCTACAATGAGCAGTTCTTC. This encodes CASSLPSYNEQFF.

This clone was seen only a few times. The J gene is TRBJ2-1, the V gene TRBV9; 8 bases match TRBD2. J was trimmed by 5 bases and V by 0 bases; bases with no gene match: 4. The CDR3 extends over 15 amino acids. The germline V gene encodes CDR1 SGDLS and CDR2 YYNGEE. For the CDR3, the DNA is TGTGCCAGCAGCGTAGGAGCGGGAGAGCACAATGAGCAGTTCTTC. Translated, it gives CASSVGAGEHNEQFF.

This sequence joins TRBV6-6 and TRBJ2-5; D perhaps matches TRBD1 (6 bases). The CDR3 is made up of 15 amino acids. From germline, CDR1 is MNHNY and CDR2 SVGAGI (reference sequence). V lost 6 bases, J lost 0 bases, and 14 bases lay in between. CDR3 nucleotides: TGTGCCAGCAGCCGGGACACGACGTACCAAGAGACCCAGTACTTC. This encodes CASSRDTTYQETQYF.

This clone was seen many times. The rearrangement joins TRBV7-9 to TRBJ1-1; D is unclear. With 1 base removed from V and 11 bases from J, the gap between germline ends came to 14 bases. CDR1 and CDR2 from the germline V gene are SEHNR and FQNEAQ (reference sequence). This CDR3 has 13 residues. The CDR3 DNA sequence: TGTGCCAGCAGCTTAGTTGGGTCGGGAGGTGCTTTCTTT. The encoded protein is CASSLVGSGGAFF.

This chain connects TRBV7-9 to TRBJ1-2; the D gene is possibly TRBD1 (6 bases). Per the germline V gene, CDR1 is SEHNR and CDR2 is FQNEAQ (reference sequence). Deletions cut 1 base from V and 3 bases from J, with 9 bases between. This CDR3 is 14 amino acids long. CDR3 region: CASSLVAGDYGYTF. CDR3 DNA sequence: TGTGCCAGCAGCTTAGTGGCAGGGGACTATGGCTACACCTTC.

The chain couples TRBV28 to TRBJ1-5; TRBD1 is a possible D gene (5 bases). CDR3 size: 16 residues. Germline CDR1 reads MDHEN; CDR2 reads SYDVKM. V was cut by 8 bases and J by 6 bases, with 23 bases left in between. The CDR3 protein is CASHLSLGVGSQPQHF. CDR3 bases: TGTGCCAGCCACCTCAGCTTAGGGGTAGGTAGTCAGCCCCAGCATTTT.

For the CDR3, the DNA is TGCGCCAGCAGCCCCTTCGGAGCTAGCGATTTTTACGAGCAGTACTTC. Translated, it gives CASSPFGASDFYEQYF. This chain uses TRBV4-1 with TRBJ2-7; perhaps TRBD2 as D (6 bases). V was pared by 4 bases and J by 4 bases, with 20 bases between. Germline V gives CDR1 MGHRA, CDR2 YSYEKL. The CDR3 contains 16 residues.

The V gene is TRBV5-1, the J gene TRBJ1-1; no firm D call. From germline, CDR1 is SGHRS and CDR2 YFSETQ. This CDR3 is 14 amino acids long. Trimming cost V 2 bases and J 1 base, with 9 bases left between them. The CDR3, as DNA: TGCGCCAGCAGCTTAAATCCAGGGAACACTGAAGCTTTCTTT. It encodes CASSLNPGNTEAFF.

This sequence joins TRBV27 and TRBJ2-5, with 10 bases that match TRBD1. Germline lookup yields CDR1 MNHEY and CDR2 SMNVEV (reference sequence). CDR3 length: 15 residues. The ends lost 3 bases at V and 3 bases at J; junction bases unmatched: 4. The CDR3 DNA follows: TGTGCCAGCAGTTTCTCTGGGACAGGGGAAGAGACCCAGTACTTC. Translating it yields CASSFSGTGEETQYF.

The chain uses TRBV6-6 and TRBJ2-1; tentative D call: TRBD2 (6 bases). The V end lost 6 bases, the J end lost 5 bases, and 11 bases lay between the germline ends. The germline gives CDR1 MNHNY, CDR2 SVGAGI (reference sequence). This CDR3 has 13 residues. In nucleotides, the CDR3 is TGTGCCAGCAGATGGACTAAGAACAATGAGCAGTTCTTC. It specifies CASRWTKNNEQFF.

The rearrangement joins TRBV28 to TRBJ2-2; D is possibly TRBD2 (6 bases). Per the germline V gene, CDR1 is MDHEN and CDR2 is SYDVKM. V gave up 5 bases and J gave up 3 bases, with 10 bases separating them. This CDR3 is 14 amino acids long. CDR3 nucleotides: TGTGCCAGCAGTCCCGGAGGGGACACCGGGGAGCTGTTTTTT. Amino acids: CASSPGGDTGELFF.

This rearrangement joins TRBV2 to TRBJ1-1, with 9 bases aligning to TRBD1. V lost 5 bases to trimming and J lost 5 bases; unmatched junction nucleotides: 3. The germline gives CDR1 SNHLY, CDR2 FYNNEI. This CDR3 contains 13 residues. Here the CDR3 DNA reads TGTGCCAGCAGTAGCGACAGGGGGACTGAAGCTTTCTTT. Its protein is CASSSDRGTEAFF.

This chain uses TRBV19 with TRBJ2-6; a possible D gene is TRBD1 (6 bases). Germline values: CDR1 LNHDA, CDR2 SQIVND (reference sequence). The CDR3 is 15 residues long. The V end lost 6 bases, the J end lost 3 bases, and 12 bases lay between the germline ends. The CDR3: CASSRQASGANVLTF. DNA for the CDR3: TGTGCCAGTAGCCGACAGGCCAGTGGGGCCAACGTCCTGACTTTC.

The chain employs TRBV3-1 (or the pseudogene TRBV3-2) and TRBJ2-1, with TRBD2 matching 11 bases. CDR1 LGHDT and CDR2 YNNKEL come from the germline V gene (reference sequence). V gave up 1 base and J gave up 0 bases; unmatched junction bases: 2. The CDR3 has 17 amino acids. CDR3 sequence reads: CASSQGTSGHSYNEQFF. The CDR3 DNA sequence: TGTGCCAGCAGCCAAGGGACTAGCGGGCACTCCTACAATGAGCAGTTCTTC.

The rearrangement uses TRBV4-1 and TRBJ2-5; tentatively, D is TRBD2 (6 bases). From germline, CDR1 is MGHRA and CDR2 YSYEKL. The V end lost 4 bases, the J end lost 4 bases, and 25 bases lay between the germline ends. The CDR3 spans 18 residues. The CDR3 region is CASSPRRGDGGVGETQYF. The DNA of the CDR3 is TGCGCCAGCAGCCCGCGTAGGGGTGACGGAGGGGTAGGAGAGACCCAGTACTTC.

This sequence joins TRBV29-1 and TRBJ2-3; D gene unclear. CDR1 and CDR2 from the germline V gene are SQVTM and ANQGSEA. Trimming shortened V by 4 bases and J by 4 bases, and 12 bases separated the two germline ends. The CDR3 consists of 13 residues. The CDR3: CSVGQAAADTQYF. In DNA form, the CDR3 reads TGCAGCGTTGGACAAGCAGCCGCAGATACGCAGTATTTT.